This T cell receptor (beta chain) was sequenced in a study of shared clonotypes between healthy human individuals. Trimming cost V 0 bases and J 8 bases, with 6 bases left between them. This CDR3 is built from 12 residues. The germline V gene has CDR1 SGDLS and CDR2 YYNGEE. The method was immunoSEQ multiplex PCR; TCRdb's version includes in-frame clones alone and lacks a portion of them. This table has roughly 2.1 million clones, more than 85% appearing once. Comments on this clone: Possible read error: a much larger clone is one base away. Other DNA sequences within the sample encode an identical CDR3.

CD45RO-negative cells were positively selected for CCR7, leaving out terminally differentiated effector memory CD45RA+ cells. The chain employs TRBV9 and TRBJ2-1; D remains unclear. The sequenced sample consisted of naive CD8+ T cells from PBMCs. The clonotype originates from a young man in good health. Some clones in this sample may be carry-over from other donors' samples. The CDR3 DNA is TGTGCCAGCAGCGTAGGGGTTGATGAGCAGTTCTTC. It encodes CASSVGVDEQFF.